This T cell receptor beta chain was sequenced for a study of blood T cells in healthy people across ages. A second PCR of 7 to 11 cycles used a sample-barcoded 5' primer and a J-beta primer mix. Each cDNA molecule, via a template-switch adaptor with 12 random nucleotides, was tagged. TCRdb recomputed calls from the 5' RACE reads with MiXCR, one row per CDR3 protein. The profile covers over 500,000 distinct CDR3 sequences, with more than 45% appearing a single time and about 13% taken by the ten largest. Unmatched junction bases numbered 6, after V lost 4 bases and J lost 1 base. Germline CDR1 and CDR2: MGHDK and SYGVNS. This CDR3 region has 16 residues. Study findings and constraints: Researchers judged that diversity estimates from one million T cells fell short of true values. Leaving the PBMCs unsorted stopped any conclusive comparison of naive versus antigen-experienced cells.

For this clonotype: The antigen remains unidentified.

The material sequenced was blood. This clonotype originated in an elderly woman in good health. The V call is TRBV25-1, the J call TRBJ2-2; 7 nucleotides agree with TRBD2. CDR3 region: CASSVAGGGNTGELFF. In DNA form, the CDR3 reads TGTGCCAGCAGTGTGGCAGGCGGGGGGAACACCGGGGAGCTGTTTTTT.